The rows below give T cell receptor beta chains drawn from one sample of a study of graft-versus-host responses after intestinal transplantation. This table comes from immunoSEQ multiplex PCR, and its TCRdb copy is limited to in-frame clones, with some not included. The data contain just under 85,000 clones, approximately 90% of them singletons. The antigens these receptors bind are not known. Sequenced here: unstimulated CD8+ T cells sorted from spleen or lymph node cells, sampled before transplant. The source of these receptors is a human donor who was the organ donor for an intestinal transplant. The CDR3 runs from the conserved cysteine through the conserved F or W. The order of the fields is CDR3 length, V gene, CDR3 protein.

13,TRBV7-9,CASSAGGQDTQYF
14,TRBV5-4,CASSLAVAGDEQFF
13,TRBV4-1,CASSPLGYTEAFF
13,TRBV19,CASSIGGSYEQFF
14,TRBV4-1,CASSDRTSVYEQYF
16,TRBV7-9,CASSQPAEASYNEQFF
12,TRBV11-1,CASSLGGTRAFF
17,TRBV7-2,CASSNGTSSWVYNEQFF
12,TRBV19,CASRTGAGELFF
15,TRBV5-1,CASSLGTGLMETQYF
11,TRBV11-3,CASTGNYGYTF
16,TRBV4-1,CASSQEGFSGANVLTF
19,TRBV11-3,CASSLGYGTAKNGGEKLFF
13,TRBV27,CASSLTGIDTQYF
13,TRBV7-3,CASSLTTGSPLHF
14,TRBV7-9,CASSPGSRSYEQYF
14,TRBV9,CASSATGTSNEQFF
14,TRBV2,CASSVLAVTDTQYF
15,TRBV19,CASSLARSSYNEQFF
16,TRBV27,CASSSSGLAGPNEQFF
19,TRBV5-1,CASSGALAGLDPTYNEQFF
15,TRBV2,CASSALTEGYTEAFF
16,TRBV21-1,CASSRGLAGIFNEQYF
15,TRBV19,CASSIGTGPNYGYTF
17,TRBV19,CASSIEAPTVSDGIQYF
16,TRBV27,CASSFYGGDTNQPQHF
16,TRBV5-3,CARQRKGYHSNQPQHF
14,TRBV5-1,CASSLKDGPYEQYF
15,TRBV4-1,CASSQEPVDTGELFF
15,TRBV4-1,CASSQAVGGTDTQYF
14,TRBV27,CASSFSGSSYEQYF
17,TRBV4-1,CASSQGDDSGPVYEQYF
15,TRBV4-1,CASSPRVGYQETQYF
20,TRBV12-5,CASGLVLSWSDRGSNYGYTF
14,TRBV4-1,CASSQPGQSYGYTF
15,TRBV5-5,CASSLEPTGVYGYTF
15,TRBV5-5,CASSQTSGRAYEQYF
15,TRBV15,CATSREGRGSRGYTF
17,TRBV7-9,CASSPKWDRANTGELFF
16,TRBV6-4,CASSDTWRGGPDTQYF
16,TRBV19,CASSIASRGDFYEQYF
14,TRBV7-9,CASLGWTNTGELFF
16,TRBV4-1,CASSQVSDPEGQPQHF
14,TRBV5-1,CASAPGGYDYGYTF
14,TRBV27,CASSGSAGPYEQYF
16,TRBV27,CASSLGPQGSTGELFF
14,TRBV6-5,CASSYSPGFYEQYF
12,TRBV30,CAWVDSGNTIYF
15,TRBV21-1,CASSKYPERNQPQHF
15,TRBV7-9,CASSSSGTGNTEAFF
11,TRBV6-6,CASSYADEQYF
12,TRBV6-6,CASSFGRSEAFF
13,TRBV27,CASSLFGLGPYTF
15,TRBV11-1,CASSLDLGARTPLHF